Below, 10 T cell receptor beta chains from the same sample are listed, as sequenced in a study of CD8+ T cells in alopecia areata. Investigators isolated RNA and reverse transcribed it into cDNA to act as the sequencing template. TCRdb keeps only in-frame clones here, not all; method: immunoSEQ multiplex PCR. The sample has 150,000 to 250,000 clones; roughly 50% are singletons. Treatment denoted: oral pan-JAK inhibitor, 5-10 mg twice daily. The source was CD4+ T cells sorted from blood, collected at week 24, from a patient treated with tofacitinib. All receptors come from a human donor with alopecia areata.

The chain has TRBV29-1 and TRBJ1-2, with 9 bases lining up with TRBD1. Germline lookup yields CDR1 SQVTM and CDR2 ANQGSEA. This CDR3 contains 17 residues. The V gene end was trimmed by 6 bases and the J gene end by 5 bases; junction bases not matched to a gene: 19. This CDR3 reads CSVMNRDRATFGYGYTF. CDR3 DNA: TGCAGCGTAATGAACCGGGACAGGGCAACGTTTGGGTATGGCTACACCTTC.

J is TRBJ1-1 and V is TRBV29-1; 9 bases fit TRBD1. The germline V gene has CDR1 SQVTM and CDR2 ANQGSEA. The CDR3 runs to 16 residues. With V trimmed by 1 base and J by 5 bases, 11 bases remained unmatched. CDR3 nucleotides: TGCAGCGTTGAAGTTGACCTCCGGGACAGGGTAACTGAAGCTTTCTTT. Residues: CSVEVDLRDRVTEAFF.

The chain is built from TRBV7-3 and TRBJ2-7; no definite D call. Germline V CDR1 and CDR2: SGHTA, FQGTGA. Trimming pared 7 bases from V and 7 bases from J, leaving 8 bases between. The CDR3 is 10 residues long. The CDR3 here is CASTHYEQYF. The CDR3 nucleotides read TGTGCCAGCACCCATTATGAGCAGTACTTC.

This clone came up once. The chain is built from TRBV5-6 and TRBJ2-5, with TRBD2 matching over 11 bases. Looked up from germline, CDR1 is SGHDT and CDR2 is YYEEEE. Trimming removed 4 bases from V and 3 bases from J; junction bases left unmatched: 8. The CDR3 runs to 16 residues. In DNA, the CDR3 is TGTGCCAGCAGCATATTACTAGCGGGAGAGGAAGAGACCCAGTACTTC. Translating gives CASSILLAGEEETQYF.

This chain uses TRBV5-1 with TRBJ2-5; D possibly uses TRBD1 or TRBD2 (5 bases each). The germline gives CDR1 SGHRS, CDR2 YFSETQ. The CDR3 has 12 residues. Trimming took off 4 bases at V and 6 bases at J, with 10 bases between the two ends. In DNA, the CDR3 is TGCGCCAGCAGCCGAGGGGAGAAGACCCAGTACTTC. Translated: CASSRGEKTQYF.

This clone appeared a few times. The chain recombines TRBV7-9 with TRBJ2-2; no reliable D call. Germline V gives CDR1 SEHNR, CDR2 FQNEAQ (reference sequence). CDR3 length: 14 residues. V shed 1 base and J shed 5 bases, with 8 bases lying between them. The CDR3 nucleotides read TGTGCCAGCAGCTTAGTCGCTTTGACCGGGGAGCTGTTTTTT. Its protein product is CASSLVALTGELFF. Full variable domain (outside the CDR3, taken from reference TRBV7-9 and TRBJ2-2): DTGVSQNPRHKITKRGQNVTFRCDPISEHNRLYWYRQTLGQGPEFLTYFQNEAQLEKSRLLSDRFSAERPKGSFSTLEIQRTEQGDSAMYLCASSLVALTGELFFGEGSRLTVL.

The rearrangement links TRBV6-5 to TRBJ2-6, with no clear D. Germline CDR1 reads MNHEY; CDR2 reads SVGAGI. CDR3 length equals 16 residues. The V and J ends lost 0 bases and 2 bases respectively, with 8 bases between them. The CDR3 DNA is TGTGCCAGCAGTTACTCGCCCCCGACTGGGGCCAACGTCCTGACTTTC. It translates to CASSYSPPTGANVLTF.

V usage is TRBV5-4 and J usage is TRBJ2-1; the match to TRBD2 covers 9 bases. Germline V CDR1 and CDR2: SGHNT, YYREEE (reference sequence). The ends lost 0 bases at V and 15 bases at J; junction bases unmatched: 4. CDR3 size: 12 residues. The CDR3 reads CASSLDGTSLFF. The CDR3 DNA follows: TGTGCCAGCAGCTTGGACGGGACTAGCCTGTTCTTC.

The rearrangement uses TRBV4-3 and TRBJ2-3; 9 nucleotides match TRBD1. V lost 4 bases and J lost 5; bases outside the gene matches: 7. The CDR3 is 15 amino acids. Germline CDR1 and CDR2: LGHNA and YSLEER. The chain's CDR3 is CASSLRDRAVDTQYF. As DNA, the CDR3 is TGCGCCAGCAGCCTCCGGGACAGGGCCGTAGATACGCAGTATTTT.

This clone was detected ten times or more. The V gene is TRBV4-3, the J gene TRBJ2-7; D is unclear. Germline V lookup: CDR1 LGHNA, CDR2 YSLEER. The CDR3 contains 15 residues. V was cut by 0 bases and J by 0 bases, with 9 bases left in between. The CDR3 nucleotides are TGCGCCAGCAGCCAAGATCGAGTCAGCTCCTACGAGCAGTACTTC. Translation gives CASSQDRVSSYEQYF.